The 31 T cell receptor beta chains below come from one sample, sequenced in a study of blood T cells in healthy people across ages. It was with a sample-barcoded 5' primer and a J-beta primer mix that a second PCR of roughly 7 to 11 cycles was run. TCRdb re-derived calls from the 5' RACE reads in MiXCR, one entry per CDR3 protein. The data show hundreds of thousands of distinct CDR3 sequences, roughly 64% seen once. Sequenced sample: blood. The source of these receptors is a young man in good health.

The chain recombines TRBV7-9 with TRBJ2-5; 8 bases agree with TRBD1. Matching the DNA end better, TRBJ2-7 makes the J call doubtful. The CDR3 runs to 15 residues. Germline CDR1 reads SEHNR; CDR2 reads FQNEAQ (reference sequence). CDR3 sequence reads: CASSLGQGAFGEQYF. CDR3 in DNA: TGTGCCAGCAGCTTGGGGCAGGGGGCTTTCGGCGAGCAGTACTTC.

The chain couples TRBV5-1 to TRBJ2-7, with no clear D. This CDR3 region has 11 residues. V was cut by 4 bases and J by 2 bases, with 4 bases left in between. Germline V gene lookup returns CDR1 SGHRS and CDR2 YFSETQ. The CDR3 DNA reads as TGCGCCAGCAGCAATGCCTACGAGCAGTACTTC. This translates into CASSNAYEQYF.

This clonotype has more than one count but fewer than ten. This chain connects TRBV6-5 to TRBJ1-2; D gene ambiguous. CDR1 and CDR2 (germline): MNHEY, SVGAGI. The V end was cut by 6 bases, the J end by 7 bases, with 9 bases between. CDR3 length equals 11 residues. CDR3 loop: CASRNDGGYTF. Written as DNA, the CDR3 is TGTGCCAGCAGAAATGACGGTGGCTACACCTTC.

This chain connects TRBV6-6 to TRBJ2-5; D is perhaps TRBD1 (6 bases). The DNA end lines up better with TRBJ2-7; the J call may be wrong. CDR1 and CDR2 from the germline V gene are MNHNY and SVGAGI (reference sequence). This CDR3 is 17 amino acids long. DNA of the CDR3: TGTGCCAGCAGTTCGCGTAAAAAGACAGGAAGATACCACGAGCAGTACTTC. As protein: CASSSRKKTGRYHEQYF.

This sequence joins TRBV29-1 and TRBJ2-7; 7 nucleotides line up with TRBD2. This CDR3 has 14 amino acids. Trimming at V came to 4 bases and at J to 6 bases, leaving 12 bases not matched to a gene. Germline values: CDR1 SQVTM, CDR2 ANQGSEA. The CDR3 region has the DNA TGCAGCGTTGTTCCGGTAGCGGGTACAGGCGAGCAGTACTTC. This encodes CSVVPVAGTGEQYF.

The V call is TRBV7-9, the J call TRBJ1-1; D is possibly TRBD1 (6 bases). Per germline, CDR1 SEHNR and CDR2 FQNEAQ (reference sequence). Trimming cost V 1 base and J 7 bases, with 10 bases left between them. CDR3 length equals 13 residues. The CDR3 region has the DNA TGTGCCAGCAGCTTAGAACAGGGAGGTGAAGCTTTCTTT. The encoded protein is CASSLEQGGEAFF.

CDR3 bases: TGCGCCAGCGCCAGCAGAGGCTTCGGGTCTGGGGCCAACGTCCTGACTTTC. Protein product: CASASRGFGSGANVLTF. The V and J genes are TRBV5-1 and TRBJ2-6; D call uncertain. The CDR3 covers 17 residues. Between the trimmed V and J ends, which lost 7 bases and 1 base, there was a span of 18 bases. Looked up from germline, CDR1 is SGHRS and CDR2 is YFSETQ.

A single count supports this clonotype. This may arise from a read error, as a much more abundant clone is one base away. This rearrangement joins TRBV7-2 to TRBJ2-1; D tentatively fits TRBD1 or TRBD2 (5 bases each). Germline V gene lookup returns CDR1 SGHTA and CDR2 FQGNSA. The CDR3 has 13 amino acids. The V end lost 8 bases, the J end lost 3 bases, and 11 bases lay between the germline ends. As DNA, the CDR3 is TGTGCCAGCGGGGGTAGCTTCTACAATGAGCAGTTCTTC. It translates to CASGGSFYNEQFF. Together with reference TRBV7-2 and TRBJ2-1, the CDR3 gives the full variable domain: GAGVSQSPSNKVTEKGKDVELRCDPISGHTALYWYRQSLGQGLEFLIYFQGNSAPDKSGLPSDRFSAERTGGSVSTLTIQRTQQEDSAVYLCASGGSFYNEQFFGPGTRLTVL.

The chain links TRBV7-6 to TRBJ2-1; perhaps TRBD2 as D (6 bases). The CDR3 runs 17 residues. Per the germline V gene, CDR1 is SGHVS and CDR2 is FNYEAQ. The V end was cut by 3 bases, the J end by 5 bases, with 20 bases between. The CDR3 loop is CASSFWDFPARNNEQFF. The CDR3 DNA is TGTGCCAGCAGCTTCTGGGACTTCCCAGCTAGGAACAATGAGCAGTTCTTC.

The rearrangement links TRBV11-2 to TRBJ2-3; TRBD2 agrees at 10 bases. V lost 3 bases, J lost 3 bases, and 3 bases stayed unmatched. Germline-derived CDR1 and CDR2 are SGHAT and FQNNGV. The CDR3 totals 15 residues. The DNA for the CDR3 is TGTGCCAGCAGCTTTCAGCGGGGGGGTACAGATACGCAGTATTTT. This translates into CASSFQRGGTDTQYF.

The chain has TRBV5-6 and TRBJ2-7; D may be TRBD2 (5 bases). V lost 0 bases, J lost 9 bases, and 16 bases lay in between. Germline V lookup: CDR1 SGHDT, CDR2 YYEEEE. The CDR3 covers 14 residues. CDR3 in DNA: TGTGCCAGCAGCTTGGGTCAACACGCGGGTCCGCAGTACTTC. Protein sequence: CASSLGQHAGPQYF. The full variable domain, in which reference TRBV5-6 and TRBJ2-7 provide the parts outside the CDR3, is DAGVTQSPTHLIKTRGQQVTLRCSPKSGHDTVSWYQQALGQGPQFIFQYYEEEERQRGNFPDRFSGHQFPNYSSELNVNALLLGDSALYLCASSLGQHAGPQYFGPGTRLTVT.

The V gene is TRBV18, the J gene TRBJ2-1; 7 bases are a match to TRBD1. The germline gives CDR1 KGHSH, CDR2 LQKENI. The CDR3 contains 14 residues. V dropped 6 bases and J dropped 5; count of bases not matched to a gene: 7. The CDR3 sequence: CASSTGPRDNEQFF. The DNA for the CDR3 is TGTGCCAGCTCGACAGGGCCTCGGGACAATGAGCAGTTCTTC.

J is TRBJ2-3 and V is TRBV9; tentative D call: TRBD2 (5 bases). The CDR3 totals 15 residues. Germline loops: CDR1 SGDLS, CDR2 YYNGEE. V was trimmed by 1 base and J by 2 bases, leaving 11 bases between them. The DNA of the CDR3 is TGTGCCAGCAGCGTACAGCCGGGATCCACAGATACGCAGTATTTT. Its protein is CASSVQPGSTDTQYF.

The V and J genes are TRBV5-1 and TRBJ1-5; the D gene is possibly TRBD1 (6 bases). With 0 bases removed from V and 7 bases from J, the gap between germline ends came to 11 bases. The CDR3 consists of 14 residues. Germline V gene sequence: CDR1 SGHRS, CDR2 YFSETQ. CDR3 protein: CASSLGDKEQPQHF. The DNA for the CDR3 is TGCGCCAGCAGCTTGGGGGACAAAGAGCAGCCCCAGCATTTT.

The rearrangement joins TRBV4-3 to TRBJ2-1; D gene ambiguous. Germline assignment: CDR1 LGHNA and CDR2 YSLEER. V lost 0 bases to trimming and J lost 5 bases, with 8 bases between them. This CDR3 is 14 amino acids long. Here the CDR3 reads CASSQEWRDNEQFF. CDR3 nucleotides: TGCGCCAGCAGCCAAGAATGGAGAGACAATGAGCAGTTCTTC.

The chain employs TRBV11-2 and TRBJ2-5; D gene ambiguous. V was trimmed by 5 bases and J by 11 bases, leaving 21 bases between them. Germline CDR1 and CDR2: SGHAT and FQNNGV. This CDR3 is 14 amino acids long. CDR3 sequence: CASSPPGQKLEQYF. The DNA of the CDR3 is TGTGCCAGCAGCCCGCCCGGGCAAAAACTGGAGCAGTACTTC.

This clonotype has more than one count but fewer than ten. The V call is TRBV5-1, the J call TRBJ2-7; perhaps TRBD1 as D (6 bases). There are 14 residues in the CDR3. The V and J ends lost 7 bases and 1 base respectively, with 15 bases between them. Germline CDR1 reads SGHRS; CDR2 reads YFSETQ. CDR3 protein: CASYPRQDSYEQYF. As DNA, the CDR3 is TGCGCCAGCTATCCCCGACAGGATTCCTACGAGCAGTACTTC. Drawing the rest from reference TRBV5-1 and TRBJ2-7, the complete variable domain is KAGVTQTPRYLIKTRGQQVTLSCSPISGHRSVSWYQQTPGQGLQFLFEYFSETQRNKGNFPGRFSGRQFSNSRSEMNVSTLELGDSALYLCASYPRQDSYEQYFGPGTRLTVT.

V usage is TRBV12-3 or TRBV12-4 and J usage is TRBJ2-3; unclear D gene. There are 15 residues in the CDR3. V was clipped by 3 bases and J by 6 bases, with 16 bases between them. CDR3 amino acids: CASSFAALIKDTQYF. DNA of the CDR3: TGTGCCAGCAGTTTTGCAGCGCTAATCAAGGATACGCAGTATTTT.

The CDR3 coding sequence is TGCAGTGCTCAGGAGCGTATACAAGAGACCCAGTACTTC. Protein: CSAQERIQETQYF. This sequence joins TRBV20-1 and TRBJ2-5; D is undetermined. The CDR3 is made up of 13 amino acids. Trimming stripped 5 bases from V and 2 bases from J, with 12 bases between. The germline V gene has CDR1 DFQATT and CDR2 SNEGSKA (reference sequence).

The J gene is TRBJ2-2, the V gene TRBV7-2; tentatively, D is TRBD1 (6 bases). V was shortened by 2 bases and J by 0 bases, with 7 bases between the two germline ends. The CDR3 is 15 amino acids. Germline-derived CDR1 and CDR2 are SGHTA and FQGNSA. CDR3 coding DNA: TGTGCCAGCAGCTTAACAGGGTCGAACACCGGGGAGCTGTTTTTT. Amino acid sequence: CASSLTGSNTGELFF.

CDR3 nucleotide sequence: TGTGCCAGCAATCGGAGTCCATACAATGAGCAGTTCTTC. This sequence encodes CASNRSPYNEQFF. J is TRBJ2-1 and V is TRBV6-2 or TRBV6-3, with D unresolved. V was trimmed by 7 bases and J by 4 bases, leaving 11 bases between them. Germline V gene data show CDR1 as MNHEY and CDR2 as SVGEGT. This CDR3 spans 13 amino acids.

This chain links TRBV5-1 with TRBJ1-2; D not resolved. The CDR3 covers 15 residues. V lost 0 bases, J lost 3 bases, and 12 bases lay in between. Germline lookup yields CDR1 SGHRS and CDR2 YFSETQ. CDR3 residues: CASSLALGSYYGYTF. The CDR3 nucleotides read TGCGCCAGCAGCTTGGCCCTGGGATCGTACTATGGCTACACCTTC.

The chain carries TRBV5-1 and TRBJ2-1, with 15 bases lining up with TRBD2. The CDR3 is made up of 15 amino acids. V dropped 3 bases and J dropped 8; count of bases not matched to a gene: 3. Germline V gives CDR1 SGHRS, CDR2 YFSETQ. The CDR3 bases are TGCGCCAGCAGCTGGACTAGCGGGAGGGCCGATGAGCAGTTCTTC. It is translated as CASSWTSGRADEQFF.

The CDR3 sequence: CASSFWGEVYYEQYF. CDR3 sequence (DNA): TGTGCCAGCAGCTTCTGGGGGGAGGTATACTACGAGCAGTACTTC. The chain joins TRBV7-2 to TRBJ2-7, with a possible D match to TRBD2 (6 bases). The V end was cut by 3 bases, the J end by 3 bases, with 15 bases between. The CDR3 consists of 15 residues. CDR1 is SGHTA, CDR2 FQGNSA, per germline.

The chain has TRBV6-2 or TRBV6-3 and TRBJ2-7, with TRBD2 identical over 11 bases. This CDR3 spans 14 amino acids. CDR1 and CDR2 from the germline V gene are MNHEY and SVGEGT. J gave up 6 bases and V 5 bases, and 6 bases lay outside the gene matches. CDR3 DNA: TGTGCCAGCAGTGTACTAGCGGGAGCTAGCGAGCAGTACTTC. This gives the protein CASSVLAGASEQYF.

This sequence joins TRBV28 and TRBJ2-1, with TRBD2 as a possible D gene (6 bases). The DNA matches TRBJ2-7 better at its end, which makes the J call doubtful. The germline V gene encodes CDR1 MDHEN and CDR2 SYDVKM. The length of the CDR3 is 15 residues. The CDR3 DNA reads as TGTGCCAGCAGTTCACCTAGCGCGGGCGACAATGAGCAGTACTTC. Translation gives CASSSPSAGDNEQYF.

This clonotype was recorded a few times. The chain links TRBV4-2 to TRBJ1-2; D gene ambiguous. Trimming took off 3 bases at V and 8 bases at J, with 16 bases between the two ends. The CDR3 runs to 14 residues. Germline V gene sequence: CDR1 LGHNA, CDR2 YNFKEQ. The DNA of the CDR3 is TGTGCCAGCAGCCAGGATAGCCAGGTCCCGGGCTACACCTTC. Translated: CASSQDSQVPGYTF.

In its sample, this clonotype was seen a few times. The chain joins TRBV29-1 to TRBJ1-2; D might be TRBD1 (6 bases). The CDR3 is 13 residues long. With 7 bases removed from V and 4 bases from J, the gap between germline ends came to 16 bases. Per germline, CDR1 SQVTM and CDR2 ANQGSEA. The CDR3 region has the DNA TGCAGCGCGTCACCGGGACAAATCTATGGCTACACCTTC. Its translation is CSASPGQIYGYTF.

The V call is TRBV5-6, the J call TRBJ2-4; D is possibly TRBD2 (6 bases). The end of the DNA aligns better with TRBJ2-7, so the J call may be wrong. The CDR3 has 15 amino acids. CDR1 and CDR2 from the germline V gene are SGHDT and YYEEEE. CDR3: CASSLGPGETYEQYF. The CDR3 bases are TGTGCCAGCAGCCTGGGACCGGGAGAGACCTACGAGCAGTACTTC.

V gene TRBV5-1 combines with J gene TRBJ1-2; unclear D gene. V was shortened by 4 bases and J by 3 bases, with 13 bases between the two germline ends. The CDR3 is made up of 14 amino acids. Germline-derived CDR1 and CDR2 are SGHRS and YFSETQ. In nucleotides, the CDR3 is TGCGCCAGCAGCGGGAGCGGCGGACACTATGGCTACACCTTC. Translating it yields CASSGSGGHYGYTF.

CDR3 region: CASSQRSGSLQETQYF. The CDR3 coding sequence is TGTGCCAGCAGCCAACGGTCCGGATCTCTCCAAGAGACCCAGTACTTC. V and J are TRBV4-2 and TRBJ2-5; no definite D call. This CDR3 contains 16 residues. Trimming left V 2 bases short and J 1 base short, with 14 bases between. CDR1 and CDR2 from the germline V gene are LGHNA and YNFKEQ.